This is a list of T cell receptor beta chains from one sample in a study of technical replicates of blood from four donors. Measured with immunoSEQ multiplex PCR; TCRdb has only the in-frame clones, and not every one. The top ten hold more than 0.25% of the sample, which has approximately 73,000 clones, over 90% seen once. Input material: T cells isolated from PBMCs. These receptor sequences come from a human donor in good health. Each CDR3 is given with its conserved first and last residue. D genes are given only for firm matches. Only part of the rows carry a size: once, few, many, or a class if the clone is expanded.

TRBV6-5	NA	TRBJ1-1	NA	CASSWTGGLEAFF	TGTGCCAGCAGTTGGACGGGGGGCCTTGAAGCTTTCTTT
TRBV5-6	NA	TRBJ1-1	NA	CASSHTGITVDTEAFF	TGTGCCAGCAGCCATACCGGTATAACTGTCGACACTGAAGCTTTCTTT
TRBV6-6	TRBD1	TRBJ1-5	once	CASSLRPGTDNQPQHF	TGTGCCAGCAGTTTAAGGCCCGGGACAGATAATCAGCCCCAGCATTTT
TRBV5-1	NA	TRBJ2-1	NA	CASSLVQGWDNEQFF	TGCGCCAGCAGCTTGGTACAGGGCTGGGACAATGAGCAGTTCTTC
TRBV13	TRBD2	TRBJ2-5	once	CASSSRVAGILETQYF	TGTGCCAGCAGCTCCCGGGTAGCGGGAATTCTAGAGACCCAGTACTTC
TRBV7-2	NA	TRBJ2-7	NA	CASSLVAGSYEQYF	TGTGCCAGCAGCTTAGTGGCGGGCTCCTACGAGCAGTACTTC
TRBV5-1	TRBD1	TRBJ2-2	once	CASSLTGGSSNTGELFF	TGCGCCAGCAGCTTGACAGGGGGCTCCTCGAACACCGGGGAGCTGTTTTTT
TRBV19	NA	TRBJ1-1	NA	CASSLTLNTEAFF	TGTGCCAGTAGTTTGACACTGAACACTGAAGCTTTCTTT
TRBV10-1	TRBD1	TRBJ2-5	NA	CASSRDSEQETQYF	TGCGCCAGCAGCCGGGACAGTGAACAAGAGACCCAGTACTTC
TRBV7-9	NA	TRBJ2-1	once	CASSLASLAPYNEQFF	TGTGCCAGCAGCTTAGCGTCGCTAGCACCCTACAATGAGCAGTTCTTC
TRBV2	TRBD2	TRBJ2-7	once	CASSEAGEGPYEQYF	TGTGCCAGCAGTGAAGCAGGGGAGGGACCCTACGAGCAGTACTTC
TRBV6-6	NA	TRBJ1-5	NA	CATWPGRFNQPQHF	TGTGCCACATGGCCCGGGAGGTTCAATCAGCCCCAGCATTTT
TRBV27	NA	TRBJ2-5	NA	CASSLSRQETQYF	TGTGCCAGCAGTTTATCCCGCCAAGAGACCCAGTACTTC
TRBV6-5	TRBD1	TRBJ1-2	NA	CASRKGARGYTF	TGTGCCAGCAGGAAGGGGGCCAGGGGCTACACCTTC
TRBV28	NA	TRBJ2-6	NA	CASRPGTSPSGANVLTF	TGTGCCAGCAGACCCGGGACATCCCCCTCTGGGGCCAACGTCCTGACTTTC
TRBV4-1	NA	TRBJ1-1	NA	CASSQVNQGGAFF	TGCGCCAGCAGCCAAGTAAACCAGGGTGGAGCTTTCTTT
TRBV5-4	NA	TRBJ1-1	NA	CASSRASGQGEAFF	TGTGCCAGCAGTAGGGCGAGCGGGCAGGGTGAAGCTTTCTTT
TRBV7-9	TRBD2	TRBJ2-7	NA	CASSLSSGNYEQYF	TGTGCCAGCAGCTTATCAAGCGGGAACTACGAGCAGTACTTC
TRBV27	NA	TRBJ1-4	NA	CASSLGSPATNEKLFF	TGTGCCAGCAGTTTGGGGAGCCCGGCAACTAATGAAAAACTGTTTTTT
TRBV12-5	NA	TRBJ1-1	once	CASGLGRKQGERGPMNTEAFF	TGTGCTAGTGGTTTGGGTCGAAAGCAAGGGGAAAGAGGTCCGATGAACACTGAAGCTTTCTTT
TRBV11-3	NA	TRBJ1-2	NA	CASSLEGRGGQYGYTF	TGTGCCAGCAGCTTAGAGGGCAGGGGCGGGCAGTATGGCTACACCTTC
TRBV5-4	TRBD1	TRBJ2-7	NA	CASSPTQDRANYEQYF	TGTGCCAGCAGCCCTACCCAAGACAGGGCCAACTACGAGCAGTACTTC
TRBV27	NA	TRBJ2-2	NA	CASSQTGELFF	TGTGCCAGCAGCCAAACCGGGGAGCTGTTTTTT
TRBV5-1	NA	TRBJ1-1	NA	CASSLTTTVTEAFF	TGCGCCAGCAGCCTCACCACGACTGTCACTGAAGCTTTCTTT
TRBV2	TRBD1	TRBJ1-4	NA	CASSLDREKLFF	TGTGCCAGCAGTTTGGACAGGGAAAAACTGTTTTTT
TRBV30	NA	TRBJ2-3	NA	CAWSVGGGTDTQYF	TGTGCCTGGAGTGTAGGGGGGGGCACAGATACGCAGTATTTT
TRBV10-1	TRBD2	TRBJ2-3	NA	CASSDRMAGETSTDTQYF	TGCGCCAGCAGTGACCGTATGGCGGGGGAGACTAGCACAGATACGCAGTATTTT
TRBV30	TRBD2	TRBJ2-3	NA	CAWSGTSGGRDTQYF	TGTGCCTGGAGTGGGACTAGCGGGGGGCGAGATACGCAGTATTTT
TRBV10-3	NA	TRBJ2-6	NA	CAIHSSGANVLTF	TGTGCCATCCATAGCTCTGGGGCCAACGTCCTGACTTTC
TRBV19	TRBD1	TRBJ1-1	NA	CASSPYRGTEAFF	TGTGCCAGTAGTCCGTACAGGGGGACTGAAGCTTTCTTT
TRBV7-9	TRBD2	TRBJ2-7	NA	CASSRTSGYYEQYF	TGTGCCAGCAGCCGGACTAGCGGCTACTACGAGCAGTACTTC
TRBV9	TRBD1	TRBJ2-5	NA	CASSVAGTGVETQYF	TGTGCCAGCAGCGTAGCCGGGACAGGGGTAGAGACCCAGTACTTC
TRBV30	TRBD1	TRBJ1-2	NA	CAWSGETGVEETETYYGYTF	TGTGCCTGGAGTGGTGAGACAGGGGTAGAGGAAACCGAAACCTATTATGGCTACACCTTC